This T cell receptor beta chain was observed in a study of blood T cells in healthy people across ages. Using a J-beta primer mix together with a sample-barcoded 5' primer, a second PCR was run for 7 to 11 cycles. TCRdb called the 5' RACE reads again in MiXCR, with one record for every CDR3 protein. Of 650,000 to 1,000,000 distinct CDR3 sequences in the sample, 35% to 50% were seen once. The CDR3 loop spans 10 amino acids. Trimming cost V 7 bases and J 8 bases, with 11 bases left between them. From germline, CDR1 is SQVTM and CDR2 ANQGSEA. J is TRBJ1-1 and V is TRBV29-1, with a possible D match to TRBD1 (5 bases). This TCR was recovered from a man older than 75 in good health. Material: blood. The CDR3: CSGLRGEAFF. CDR3 DNA sequence: TGCAGCGGCCTGCGGGGGGAAGCTTTCTTT.